The clone carrying this T cell receptor beta chain was counted a single time. The target antigen is unknown. Trimming shortened V by 3 bases and J by 8 bases, and 14 bases separated the two germline ends. Germline CDR1 and CDR2: SGHNT and YYREEE (reference sequence). The CDR3 consists of 13 residues. The sample belongs to a study of T cell responses to AZD1222 COVID-19 vaccine. Broader study findings: Baseline seropositives among AZD1222 recipients totaled only six or seven. White British donors predominated, females outnumbered males, and clonal diversity was possibly underestimated. Spike-specific TCRs gained breadth and depth after people received two AZD1222 doses.

Some clones are missing from TCRdb's copy, which holds only in-frame ones; the method was immunoSEQ multiplex PCR. The sample carries 130,000 or so clones, 89% recorded once. The input for sequencing was peripheral blood, taken 28 days after the second AZD1222 dose. J is TRBJ1-2 and V is TRBV5-4; D is unresolved. The origin of this receptor is an adult who received the AZD1222 COVID-19 vaccine. The CDR3 loop is CASSSVPTEGYTF. DNA of the CDR3: TGTGCCAGCAGCTCTGTACCGACCGAGGGCTACACCTTC. Complete variable domain (other parts from reference TRBV5-4 and TRBJ1-2): ETGVTQSPTHLIKTRGQQVTLRCSSQSGHNTVSWYQQALGQGPQFIFQYYREEENGRGNFPPRFSGLQFPNYSSELNVNALELDDSALYLCASSSVPTEGYTFGSGTRLTVV.